These 22 T cell receptor beta chains were sequenced from one sample in a study of regulatory T cells in long-lasting Graves disease. TCR beta libraries were built with iRepertoire HTBI primers and Arm-PCR of CDR3 regions. A single record per CDR3 protein comes from TCRdb applying MiXCR to the multiplex PCR reads. The sample gives 400,000 to 500,000 distinct CDR3 sequences, under 25% of which show up once; 14% is in the top ten. Time point described: persistent/refractory GD, antithyroid drugs over 5 years with positive TRAb. The authors made the TCR library using RNA they extracted from PBMCs. Material: peripheral blood mononuclear cells (PBMCs), obtained when the disease was refractory, from a patient treated with antithyroid drugs. Receptor source: a female donor with Graves disease.

The chain carries TRBV3-1 and TRBJ2-4; weak D call: TRBD1 (5 bases). In germline, CDR1 is LGHDT, CDR2 YNNKEL (reference sequence). Trimming shortened V by 1 base and J by 6 bases, and 10 bases separated the two germline ends. CDR3 length equals 14 residues. The CDR3 sequence is CASSQVGQGNIQYF. CDR3 coding DNA: TGTGCCAGCAGCCAAGTAGGGCAGGGAAACATTCAGTACTTC.

CDR3 sequence: CASSPGLAGVGEQYF. CDR3 bases: TGTGCCAGCAGCCCCGGACTAGCGGGAGTAGGGGAGCAGTACTTC. This chain joins TRBV7-8 and TRBJ2-7, with 13 bases lining up with TRBD2. Germline-derived CDR1 and CDR2 are SGHVS and FQNEAQ. V shed 5 bases and J 7 bases; nucleotides not matched to a gene: 8. This CDR3 region has 15 residues.

V is TRBV10-3 and J is TRBJ2-2; 12 positions agree with TRBD2. V lost 10 bases and J lost 3; bases outside the gene matches: 6. CDR1 and CDR2 from the germline V gene are ENHRY and SYGVKD. There are 15 residues in the CDR3. The CDR3: CATRLAGVDTGELFF. The DNA for the CDR3 is TGTGCCACCCGACTAGCGGGGGTAGACACCGGGGAGCTGTTTTTT.

This clonotype was seen just once. A clone one base away is much larger, so this may be a read error. CDR3 DNA: TGTGCCACCTTCCTTCCAGGTGGAGAAAAACTGTTTTTT. Amino acid sequence: CATFLPGGEKLFF. This rearrangement joins TRBV28 to TRBJ1-4; D unclear. V gave up 10 bases and J gave up 8 bases, with 17 bases separating them. CDR3 length: 13 residues. Germline V gene data show CDR1 as MDHEN and CDR2 as SYDVKM. The full variable domain, with the rest looked up from reference TRBV28 and TRBJ1-4, is DVKVTQSSRYLVKRTGEKVFLECVQDMDHENMFWYRQDPGLGLRLIYFSYDVKMKEKGDIPEGYSVSREKKERFSLILESASTNQTSMYLCATFLPGGEKLFFGSGTQLSVL.

This clonotype was seen repeatedly, ten times or more. The chain links TRBV2 to TRBJ2-7, with 11 nucleotides matching TRBD2. Per germline, CDR1 SNHLY and CDR2 FYNNEI. J lost 4 bases, V lost 7 bases, and 6 bases had no gene match. The CDR3 consists of 14 residues. CDR3 residues: CASISGRAPYEQYF. The CDR3 DNA follows: TGTGCCAGCATTAGCGGGAGGGCCCCGTACGAGCAGTACTTC.

This clonotype occurred many times. The rearrangement links TRBV29-1 to TRBJ1-6; D may be TRBD1 (6 bases). V lost 4 bases and J lost 8, with 12 bases in between. The CDR3 loop spans 13 amino acids. Germline V gene lookup returns CDR1 SQVTM and CDR2 ANQGSEA. The CDR3 protein is CSVVVPGDSPLHF. In DNA, the CDR3 is TGCAGCGTTGTGGTGCCAGGGGATTCACCCCTCCACTTT.

The genes are TRBV3-1 and TRBJ1-1; no definite D call. The CDR3 runs to 15 residues. Germline lookup yields CDR1 LGHDT and CDR2 YNNKEL (reference sequence). V was shortened by 0 bases and J by 0 bases, with 8 bases between the two germline ends. The CDR3 coding sequence is TGTGCCAGCAGCCAAGATCCGTCGATGAACACTGAAGCTTTCTTT. Amino acid sequence: CASSQDPSMNTEAFF.

This clonotype was seen repeatedly, ten times or more. V is TRBV7-9 and J is TRBJ2-7, with D possibly being TRBD2 (6 bases). The CDR3 sequence is 15 residues long. CDR1 is SEHNR, CDR2 FQNEAQ, per germline (reference sequence). V was cut by 6 bases and J by 3 bases, with 18 bases left in between. Here the CDR3 reads CASSPVGGASYEQYF. The DNA for the CDR3 is TGTGCCAGCAGTCCAGTGGGGGGAGCCAGCTACGAGCAGTACTTC.

On this clonotype: It may be a read error: a sequence one base away is much more abundant. CDR3 coding DNA: TGTGCCAGCAGGACCGGGACAGGGAATCAGCCCCAGCATTTT. This translates into CASRTGTGNQPQHF. The chain links TRBV6-2 or TRBV6-3 to TRBJ1-5; 9 bases match TRBD1. The V and J ends lost 6 bases and 4 bases, in that order; junction bases with no gene match: 4. There are 14 residues in the CDR3. CDR1 and CDR2 (germline): MNHEY, SVGEGT.

This chain uses TRBV28 with TRBJ2-2; D is ambiguous. Trimming took 6 bases from V and 0 from J, leaving 8 bases between them. The CDR3 spans 14 residues. CDR1 and CDR2 (germline): MDHEN, SYDVKM. In DNA form, the CDR3 reads TGTGCCAGCAGCACACAAGCGAACACCGGGGAGCTGTTTTTT. Translation: CASSTQANTGELFF.

This clonotype showed up just a few times. This chain uses TRBV7-9 with TRBJ2-3, with 10 bases aligning to TRBD2. Trimming cost V 4 bases and J 1 base; bases outside gene matches: 2. Per the germline V gene, CDR1 is SEHNR and CDR2 is FQNEAQ (reference sequence). The CDR3 sequence is 15 residues long. CDR3 sequence (DNA): TGTGCCAGCAGCTCTCTAGCGGGGGGCACAGATACGCAGTATTTT. Encoded protein: CASSSLAGGTDTQYF. Full variable domain (outside the CDR3, taken from reference TRBV7-9 and TRBJ2-3): DTGVSQNPRHKITKRGQNVTFRCDPISEHNRLYWYRQTLGQGPEFLTYFQNEAQLEKSRLLSDRFSAERPKGSFSTLEIQRTEQGDSAMYLCASSSLAGGTDTQYFGPGTRLTVL.

There are many counts of this clonotype. The rearrangement links TRBV11-2 to TRBJ1-1; tentatively, D is TRBD1 (6 bases). This CDR3 spans 15 amino acids. Trimming pared 1 base from V and 4 bases from J, leaving 13 bases between. The germline CDR1 and CDR2 sequences are SGHAT and FQNNGV. This CDR3 reads CASSLVGGAGTEAFF. The CDR3, as DNA: TGTGCCAGCAGCTTAGTAGGGGGAGCCGGCACTGAAGCTTTCTTT.

This clonotype was counted a few times. The gene calls are TRBV20-1 and TRBJ1-2; D might be TRBD1 (5 bases). CDR1 and CDR2 from the germline V gene are DFQATT and SNEGSKA (reference sequence). This CDR3 is built from 13 residues. Trimming took 0 bases from V and 5 from J, leaving 10 bases between them. This CDR3 is CSARDRDGYGYTF. The CDR3 DNA follows: TGCAGTGCTAGAGATCGGGACGGATATGGCTACACCTTC.

The chain employs TRBV20-1 and TRBJ1-5; D remains unclear. The V gene's germline CDR1 is DFQATT and CDR2 SNEGSKA (reference sequence). Trimming took off 0 bases at V and 8 bases at J, with 8 bases between the two ends. The CDR3 totals 12 residues. CDR3 region: CSARESAEPQHF. Written as DNA, the CDR3 is TGCAGTGCTAGAGAGTCCGCGGAGCCCCAGCATTTT.

The sample holds many counts of this clonotype. V and J are TRBV28 and TRBJ1-5; D unresolved. The germline V and J ends were trimmed by 7 bases and 0 bases, with 10 bases remaining between them. Germline V gene data show CDR1 as MDHEN and CDR2 as SYDVKM. CDR3 length: 14 residues. The CDR3 sequence is CASTRRASNQPQHF. In DNA form, the CDR3 reads TGTGCCAGCACCCGACGGGCTAGCAATCAGCCCCAGCATTTT.

This clonotype was found a few times. The genes are TRBV7-2 and TRBJ1-6, with D possibly matching TRBD1 (6 bases). Germline V CDR1 and CDR2: SGHTA, FQGNSA. Trimming pared 1 base from V and 9 bases from J, leaving 16 bases between. CDR3 size: 16 residues. The CDR3, as DNA: TGTGCCAGCAGCTTAGATGGACAGTTCAGAGGTTCACCCCTCCACTTT. The encoded protein is CASSLDGQFRGSPLHF.

This chain uses TRBV19 with TRBJ2-7; D not resolved. The CDR3 is made up of 14 amino acids. V was clipped by 2 bases and J by 3 bases, with 11 bases between them. Germline CDR1 LNHDA, CDR2 SQIVND (reference sequence). The CDR3 region has the DNA TGTGCCAGTAGTATATCCACAGAGTACTACGAGCAGTACTTC. It encodes CASSISTEYYEQYF.

This clonotype was recorded a few times. The chain carries TRBV20-1 and TRBJ2-5; no clear D. Per the germline V gene, CDR1 is DFQATT and CDR2 is SNEGSKA (reference sequence). This CDR3 is built from 13 residues. V was pared by 5 bases and J by 1 base, with 11 bases between. The CDR3 DNA is TGCAGTGCTTCCCCCGGCGGCCAAGAGACCCAGTACTTC. Its protein product is CSASPGGQETQYF.

CDR3 nucleotides: TGTGCCGGCAAGGAGTCCGGGACAATTACCTACGAGCAGTACTTC. As protein: CAGKESGTITYEQYF. The chain combines TRBV6-1 with TRBJ2-7, with a tentative D call TRBD1 (6 bases). CDR1 is MNHNS, CDR2 SASEGT, per germline. This CDR3 region has 15 residues. V gave up 11 bases and J gave up 2 bases, with 22 bases separating them.

This clonotype was counted at least ten times. This chain uses TRBV29-1 with TRBJ1-4; D gene unclear. V shed 4 bases and J shed 6 bases, with 9 bases lying between them. CDR1 SQVTM and CDR2 ANQGSEA come from the germline V gene. The CDR3 totals 12 residues. CDR3 region: CSVVTVDEKLFF. In nucleotides, the CDR3 is TGCAGCGTTGTAACAGTTGATGAAAAACTGTTTTTT.

This clonotype was picked up many times. This rearrangement joins TRBV12-3 or TRBV12-4 to TRBJ2-7; tentatively, D is TRBD1 or TRBD2 (5 bases each). The V end was cut by 5 bases, the J end by 4 bases, with 12 bases between. This CDR3 is built from 13 residues. The CDR3 coding sequence is TGTGCCAGCAGTGCTGGGGGTTTTTACGAGCAGTACTTC. It encodes CASSAGGFYEQYF.

This chain uses TRBV2 with TRBJ2-2; a weak D match, TRBD2 (6 bases). CDR1 is SNHLY and CDR2 is FYNNEI in the germline V gene. V lost 3 bases and J 0 bases, leaving 14 bases between the germline ends. This CDR3 contains 17 residues. The CDR3 DNA reads as TGTGCCAGCAGTGAGGTCTCGGGAGTCGCGAACACCGGGGAGCTGTTTTTT. This encodes CASSEVSGVANTGELFF.